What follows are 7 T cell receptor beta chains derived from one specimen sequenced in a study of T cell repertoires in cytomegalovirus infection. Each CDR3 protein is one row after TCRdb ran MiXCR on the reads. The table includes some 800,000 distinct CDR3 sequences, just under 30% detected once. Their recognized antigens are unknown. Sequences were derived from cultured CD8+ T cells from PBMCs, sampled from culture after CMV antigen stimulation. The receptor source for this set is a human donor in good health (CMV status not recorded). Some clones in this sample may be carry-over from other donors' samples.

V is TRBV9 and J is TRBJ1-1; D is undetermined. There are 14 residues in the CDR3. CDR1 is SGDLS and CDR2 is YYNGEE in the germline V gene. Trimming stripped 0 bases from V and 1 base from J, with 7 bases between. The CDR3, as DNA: TGTGCCAGCAGCGTAGGGGCAGGGAACACTGAAGCTTTCTTT. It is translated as CASSVGAGNTEAFF.

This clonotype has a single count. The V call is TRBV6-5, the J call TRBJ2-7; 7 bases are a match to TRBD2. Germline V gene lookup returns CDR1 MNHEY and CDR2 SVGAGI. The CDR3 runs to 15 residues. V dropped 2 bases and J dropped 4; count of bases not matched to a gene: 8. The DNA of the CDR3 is TGTGCCAGCAGTTACGACCGGGGGGACTTGTACGAGCAGTACTTC. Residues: CASSYDRGDLYEQYF.

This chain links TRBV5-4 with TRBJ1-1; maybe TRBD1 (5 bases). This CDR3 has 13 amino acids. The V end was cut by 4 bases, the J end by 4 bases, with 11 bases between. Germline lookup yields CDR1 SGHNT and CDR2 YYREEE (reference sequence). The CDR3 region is CASSPRDLTEAFF. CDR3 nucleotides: TGTGCCAGCAGCCCCCGGGACCTCACTGAAGCTTTCTTT.

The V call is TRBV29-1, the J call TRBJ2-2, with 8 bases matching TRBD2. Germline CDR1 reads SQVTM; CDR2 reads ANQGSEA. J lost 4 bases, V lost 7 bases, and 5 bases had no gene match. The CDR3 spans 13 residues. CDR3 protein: CSAFGGGTGELFF. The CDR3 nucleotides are TGCAGCGCCTTCGGGGGGGGCACCGGGGAGCTGTTTTTT.

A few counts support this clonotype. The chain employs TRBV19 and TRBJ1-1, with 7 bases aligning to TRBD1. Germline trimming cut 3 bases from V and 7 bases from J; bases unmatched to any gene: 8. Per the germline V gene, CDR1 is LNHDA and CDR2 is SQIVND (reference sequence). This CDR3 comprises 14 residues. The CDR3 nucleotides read TGTGCCAGTAGTATTCCACAGGGGTCAGGTGAAGCTTTCTTT. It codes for CASSIPQGSGEAFF. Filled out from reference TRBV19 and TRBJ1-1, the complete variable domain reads DGGITQSPKYLFRKEGQNVTLSCEQNLNHDAMYWYRQDPGQGLRLIYYSQIVNDFQKGDIAEGYSVSREKKESFPLTVTSAQKNPTAFYLCASSIPQGSGEAFFGQGTRLTVV.

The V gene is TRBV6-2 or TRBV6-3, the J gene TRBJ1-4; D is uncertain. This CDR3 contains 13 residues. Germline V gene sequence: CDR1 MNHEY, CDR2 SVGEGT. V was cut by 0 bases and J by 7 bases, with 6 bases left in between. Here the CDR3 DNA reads TGTGCCAGCAGTTACTCGCCGATTGAAAAACTGTTTTTT. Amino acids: CASSYSPIEKLFF.

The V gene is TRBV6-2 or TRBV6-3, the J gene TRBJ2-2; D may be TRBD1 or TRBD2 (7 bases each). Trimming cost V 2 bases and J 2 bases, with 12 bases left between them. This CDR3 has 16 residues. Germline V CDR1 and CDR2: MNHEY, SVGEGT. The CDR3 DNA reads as TGTGCCAGCAGTTACGGGGGAGGGGGCAACACCGGGGAGCTGTTTTTT. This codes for CASSYGGGGNTGELFF.